The 4 T cell receptor beta chains in this list originate from one sample, sequenced in a study of identical twins. TCRdb re-derived calls from the 5' RACE reads in MiXCR, one entry per CDR3 protein. Among fewer than 550,000 distinct CDR3 sequences, over 12% were seen once, and the ten largest hold roughly 0.42%. This same sample was also part of a study on yellow fever vaccine responses in identical twins.

The sample taken for sequencing was CD4+ T cells sorted from blood. The receptor source for this set is a woman aged 18-35 years in good health.

This clonotype was detected a few times. The chain couples TRBV27 to TRBJ2-3, with D perhaps matching TRBD2 (5 bases). Trimming shortened V by 6 bases and J by 1 base, and 14 bases separated the two germline ends. The CDR3 is made up of 15 amino acids. From germline, CDR1 is MNHEY and CDR2 SMNVEV (reference sequence). CDR3 DNA sequence: TGTGCCAGCAGGGAAACGAGGGTCGGCACAGATACGCAGTATTTT. Translating it yields CASRETRVGTDTQYF.

This clonotype showed up just a few times. The chain links TRBV29-1 to TRBJ2-7; TRBD2 matches at 9 bases. V gave up 2 bases and J gave up 3 bases; unmatched junction bases: 2. CDR1 and CDR2 (germline): SQVTM, ANQGSEA. The CDR3 has 13 residues. In DNA, the CDR3 is TGCAGCGTTGAACTAGCGGGGCTCTACGAGCAGTACTTC. Its translation is CSVELAGLYEQYF.

This clonotype was seen repeatedly, ten times or more. This chain connects TRBV3-1 to TRBJ2-1, with D possibly being TRBD2 (6 bases). CDR3 length: 11 residues. The germline CDR1 and CDR2 sequences are LGHDT and YNNKEL (reference sequence). V was cut by 5 bases and J by 8 bases, with 7 bases left in between. The CDR3 sequence is CASSSGHEQFF. In DNA form, the CDR3 reads TGTGCCAGCAGCAGCGGGCATGAGCAGTTCTTC.

This clonotype was seen a few times. The V and J genes are TRBV5-5 and TRBJ2-3; D may correspond to TRBD1 or TRBD2 (6 bases each). CDR1 is SGHKS and CDR2 is YYEKEE in the germline V gene (reference sequence). The CDR3 loop spans 17 amino acids. Trimming shortened V by 4 bases and J by 2 bases, and 20 bases separated the two germline ends. The CDR3, as DNA: TGTGCCAGCAGCGAAGGACCACGGGGGCGGTACACAGATACGCAGTATTTT. Residues: CASSEGPRGRYTDTQYF.